The T cell receptor (beta chain) described here comes from a study of T cell responses to AZD1222 COVID-19 vaccine. With regard to this clone: An end of the junction differs from the germline gene, which may be a read error.

Germline V gives CDR1 MDHEN, CDR2 SYDVKM. This CDR3 spans 19 amino acids. Generated by immunoSEQ multiplex PCR, the TCRdb table keeps only in-frame clones and is missing some. Of about 150,000 clones in the sample, 90% were seen once. The specimen comprised peripheral blood, sampled 28 days after the second AZD1222 dose. The source is an adult who received the AZD1222 COVID-19 vaccine. The chain uses TRBV28 and TRBJ2-1; TRBD2 matches 10 bases. The CDR3 DNA reads as TGTGCCAGCAGTTTAAATATAGGAGCGGGGGGGCCCAGGTACACTGAGCAGTTCTTC. Its protein product is CASSLNIGAGGPRYTEQFF.